What follows are 27 T cell receptor beta chains derived from one specimen sequenced in a study of CXCR3-negative and CXCR3-positive naive CD8 T cells. The antigens these receptors bind are not known. Findings and caveats of the study: When CXCR3-positive naive cells were set against CXCR3-negative naive cells, the former had more hydrophobic TRB CDR3s.

TRB cDNA was prepared as libraries by UMI-labeled 5' RACE. From the 5' RACE reads, TCRdb lists one entry per CDR3 protein and no DNA. The sample table includes about 57,000 distinct CDR3 sequences. Source material: naive CXCR3+ CD8+ T cells from blood. Subset denoted: CD45RO-CCR7+CD27+CD95- naive CD8+ T cells expressing CXCR3 (TNR3+). These receptors all stem from a human donor in good health. Some clones in this sample may be carry-over from other donors' samples.

The gene calls are TRBV7-9 and TRBJ2-1; the D call of TRBD1 rests on TCRdb alone, since no DNA is present to check it. The CDR3 sequence is 17 residues long. Germline V gives CDR1 SEHNR, CDR2 FQNEAQ (reference sequence). CDR3 in amino acids: CASSQRAGQGHYNEQFF.

The rearrangement joins TRBV7-8 to TRBJ2-7. Germline CDR1 and CDR2: SGHVS and FQNEAQ. This CDR3 contains 15 residues. The chain's CDR3 is CASSPVTAASYEQYF.

This sequence joins TRBV7-2 and TRBJ2-7; TCRdb picks TRBD2, but there is no DNA to check that call. Germline values: CDR1 SGHTA, CDR2 FQGNSA. There are 13 residues in the CDR3. CDR3 residues: CASREGFSYEQYF.

This chain uses TRBV7-9 with TRBJ2-7; TCRdb lists TRBD1, though no DNA is available to test this call. The CDR3 length is 13 residues. Germline CDR1 and CDR2: SEHNR and FQNEAQ (reference sequence). The CDR3 sequence is CASSKLPGEEQYF. Supplemented by reference TRBV7-9 and TRBJ2-7, the full variable domain reads DTGVSQNPRHKITKRGQNVTFRCDPISEHNRLYWYRQTLGQGPEFLTYFQNEAQLEKSRLLSDRFSAERPKGSFSTLEIQRTEQGDSAMYLCASSKLPGEEQYFGPGTRLTVT.

This chain links TRBV7-8 with TRBJ2-2. CDR1 is SGHVS, CDR2 FQNEAQ, per germline. The CDR3 totals 16 residues. CDR3 protein: CASSPPVAGDTGELFF.

CDR3: CSAGQGGTHEQFF. This chain uses TRBV29-1 with TRBJ2-1; TCRdb's D call, TRBD1, is unchecked because there is no DNA. The CDR3 sequence is 13 residues long. Germline CDR1 reads SQVTM; CDR2 reads ANQGSEA.

This chain connects TRBV19 to TRBJ1-1; TCRdb's D call, TRBD1, is unchecked because there is no DNA. CDR1 and CDR2 (germline): LNHDA, SQIVND (reference sequence). This CDR3 is 13 amino acids long. CDR3 in amino acids: CASSQGPATEAFF.

CDR3 in amino acids: CSVLGLNTEAFF. J is TRBJ1-1 and V is TRBV29-1. There are 12 residues in the CDR3. Germline CDR1 reads SQVTM; CDR2 reads ANQGSEA. Full variable domain (outside the CDR3, taken from reference TRBV29-1 and TRBJ1-1): SAVISQKPSRDICQRGTSLTIQCQVDSQVTMMFWYRQQPGQSLTLIATANQGSEATYESGFVIDKFPISRPNLTFSTLTVSNMSPEDSSIYLCSVLGLNTEAFFGQGTRLTVV.

The rearrangement joins TRBV7-8 to TRBJ1-1; TCRdb calls TRBD1, which cannot be checked without DNA. CDR3 length equals 15 residues. Germline values: CDR1 SGHVS, CDR2 FQNEAQ. CDR3 amino acids: CASSLLGQGDTEAFF.

V and J are TRBV6-2 or TRBV6-3 and TRBJ2-1; TCRdb selects TRBD1, and the lack of DNA leaves this call unchecked. The germline gives CDR1 MNHEY, CDR2 SVGEGT. The CDR3 length is 15 residues. The CDR3 loop reads CASTPDSLSYNEQFF.

The chain's CDR3 is CASSLLRGGPYNEQFF. The chain recombines TRBV12-3 or TRBV12-4 with TRBJ2-1; the TRBD2 assignment by TCRdb is unverifiable without DNA. This CDR3 spans 16 amino acids.

V gene TRBV29-1 combines with J gene TRBJ1-1; the D gene TCRdb calls, TRBD1, cannot be checked with no DNA. This CDR3 spans 13 amino acids. The germline V gene encodes CDR1 SQVTM and CDR2 ANQGSEA. This CDR3 is CSGGPGAFTEAFF.

This chain links TRBV27 with TRBJ1-1; the TRBD1 assignment by TCRdb is unverifiable without DNA. The CDR3 consists of 11 residues. The germline gives CDR1 MNHEY, CDR2 SMNVEV (reference sequence). CDR3 amino acids: CASSRGTEAFF.

The V call is TRBV6-5, the J call TRBJ1-1. This CDR3 spans 15 amino acids. Germline values: CDR1 MNHEY, CDR2 SVGAGI. CDR3 sequence reads: CASSYSTGPVTEAFF.

This rearrangement joins TRBV6-5 to TRBJ2-1; without DNA, the TCRdb call of TRBD2 cannot be checked. The CDR3 covers 14 residues. From germline, CDR1 is MNHEY and CDR2 SVGAGI. CDR3: CASRTLAGVDEQFF.

V gene TRBV28 combines with J gene TRBJ2-6; checking the TCRdb D call of TRBD1 is not possible without DNA. CDR1 and CDR2 (germline): MDHEN, SYDVKM. CDR3 length: 16 residues. CDR3 region: CASRPTGTSGANVLTF.

CDR3 region: CASKNEESKYGYTF. The J gene is TRBJ1-2, the V gene TRBV7-9. The CDR3 sequence is 14 residues long. Germline V gene data show CDR1 as SEHNR and CDR2 as FQNEAQ (reference sequence).

The V call is TRBV4-3, the J call TRBJ1-2; TCRdb proposes TRBD1, but this gene call is untestable without DNA. The CDR3 loop spans 16 amino acids. CDR1 LGHNA and CDR2 YSLEER come from the germline V gene. The CDR3: CASSRDWQGGPPGYTF.

The chain links TRBV7-9 to TRBJ1-1; TCRdb outputs TRBD1, but without DNA this stays unchecked. Germline-derived CDR1 and CDR2 are SEHNR and FQNEAQ (reference sequence). The CDR3 runs to 15 residues. The CDR3 protein is CASSLFVGVNTEAFF.

V gene TRBV12-3 or TRBV12-4 combines with J gene TRBJ2-5; TCRdb's D call of TRBD1 is untestable without DNA. The CDR3 runs to 14 residues. CDR3 protein: CASSPLGPLETQYF.

This chain uses TRBV5-5 with TRBJ2-2; TCRdb outputs TRBD2, but without DNA this stays unchecked. CDR1 is SGHKS, CDR2 YYEKEE, per germline (reference sequence). The CDR3 totals 14 residues. CDR3 in amino acids: CASSLATGGPQLFF.

The chain links TRBV29-1 to TRBJ1-1. This CDR3 is built from 13 residues. Germline lookup yields CDR1 SQVTM and CDR2 ANQGSEA. The CDR3: CSVFGYPYTEAFF.

The chain joins TRBV7-3 to TRBJ2-2; with no DNA, the TCRdb D assignment of TRBD2 cannot be verified. There are 16 residues in the CDR3. The germline V gene has CDR1 SGHTA and CDR2 FQGTGA. The CDR3: CASSSPQSGATGELFF.

The rearrangement links TRBV7-9 to TRBJ2-3. CDR1 and CDR2 (germline): SEHNR, FQNEAQ (reference sequence). The CDR3 contains 15 residues. The chain's CDR3 is CASSLGDGLTDTQYF.

The chain carries TRBV4-3 and TRBJ1-4; TCRdb reports TRBD1, a call that lacks DNA to check it against. Germline V gene data show CDR1 as LGHNA and CDR2 as YSLEER. The CDR3 length is 15 residues. This chain's CDR3 is CASSQGTGEGEKLFF.

V is TRBV7-6 and J is TRBJ2-5. The CDR3 covers 13 residues. Germline assignment: CDR1 SGHVS and CDR2 FNYEAQ. The CDR3: CASSPSLGETQYF.

The rearrangement links TRBV28 to TRBJ2-1; the TCRdb D gene call, TRBD1, has no DNA to confirm it. The germline CDR1 and CDR2 sequences are MDHEN and SYDVKM. The CDR3 is 15 residues long. This chain's CDR3 is CASRPTGSRVYEQFF.